Sequencing of this T cell receptor (beta chain) was carried out in a study of Ad26.COV2.S vaccination and SARS-CoV-2 variants. The CDR3 loop spans 17 amino acids. Germline V gene sequence: CDR1 LNHDA, CDR2 SQIVND (reference sequence). Trimming at V came to 3 bases and at J to 2 bases, leaving 8 bases not matched to a gene. This table comes from immunoSEQ multiplex PCR, and its TCRdb copy is limited to in-frame clones, with some not included. This table holds about 680,000 clones, roughly 90% found once. Treatment defined: about 20 received Ad26.COV2.S at low or high dose, single or two shots; roughly five received placebo; per-sample allocation not given. Sampling was performed 63 days after the first vaccine or placebo injection.

The sequenced sample was peripheral blood, obtained in a trial of Ad26.COV2.S vaccine versus placebo. This sequence was found in a person between 18 and 65 years old who received the Ad26.COV2.S COVID-19 vaccine or a placebo. The V call is TRBV19, the J call TRBJ1-5; 9 nucleotides agree with TRBD1. The CDR3 DNA is TGTGCCAGTAGTATCCTGTTGGGACAGGGTGGCAATCAGCCCCAGCATTTT. Translation: CASSILLGQGGNQPQHF.